This TCR beta chain was profiled in a study of identical twins' blood T cells (dated by TCRdb to about 2013). In the study overall: Roughly 50 million Illumina reads were obtained across 12 libraries, comprising six alpha-chain and six beta-chain libraries. TCR alpha and beta chain repertoires of three pairs of monozygous twins were compared using next-generation sequencing to assess genetic influence on repertoire formation.

Donors were six healthy women forming three monozygous twin pairs. All three twin pairs had been reared together, and it was thought likely that the same infectious agents and vaccines had been met by these twin pairs. RNA was isolated from peripheral blood mononuclear cells and used to prepare TCR cDNA libraries. As concerns this clonotype: It lacks a known antigen. It has no much larger one-base neighbor in the sample; base qualities were not kept.

What the authors observed across the whole study: The number of CDR3 clonotypes shared between two donors was mainly determined by the product of the cloneset sizes of the two donors, and no clear deviation from this trend was shown by twins. V gene usage was reported to be markedly more similar within twin pairs than between unrelated donors, even among non-selected out-of-frame TCRbeta clonotypes. Validation by independent studies was stated to be required for the proposed role of the TCRalpha J segment in MHC recognition during thymic selection. Among the most abundant TCRbeta clonotypes, more CDR3 sequences were shared by each donor with her twin than with unrelated donors. Environmental influences could not be excluded as an explanation for twin similarity, since twins were reared together.

The library was prepared using 5' RACE. Sequencing instrument: Illumina Genome Analyzer IIx. The RNA-based TCR cDNA libraries were made using a previously described protocol that was modified in several ways. Sample-specific barcodes were introduced on both ends of each TCR cDNA library during cDNA synthesis and amplification to prevent cross-contamination. Per the authors' processing: Between about 100,000 and nearly 550,000 clonotypes were identified per individual, with 2.2 to 3.6 million CDR3-containing reads per library. After reads with improper barcode index combinations were thrown out, a cloneset for each library was built using the MiTCR software. During the assembly of CDR3 clonotypes by MiTCR, low-quality reads were filtered or rescued and PCR and sequencing errors were corrected. Artificial out-of-frame clonotypes were mapped to in-frame sequences, with one indel allowed in the CDR3, and then removed. Similarity in V and J gene usage between donors was calculated as the Jensen-Shannon divergence divided by the mean entropy. TCRdb took the public reads, trimmed them with fastp at Q25, ran MiXCR for clone calling and kept in-frame beta chains. Identical CDR3 protein sequences are pooled into one entry, listed with their most common genes and DNA. The V and J calls reflect TCRdb's pipeline rather than the authors' work. The sample yields 350,000 to 400,000 distinct CDR3 sequences; roughly 27% were counted once. The top ten clones comprise around 5.6% of the sample.

Trimming at the junction amounts to 5 bases on V and 7 bases on J, and the germline ends lie 7 bases apart. The germline V gene encodes CDR1 SGHRS and CDR2 YFSETQ. Including cysteine and phenylalanine, the CDR3 has 11 amino acids. CDR3 DNA only is kept here, 33 bases in frame from base 1. The source material was PBMCs. The clonotype originates from a woman aged 18-49 years in good health. Here the chain combines TRBV5-1 and TRBJ1-5; the D gene assignment is ambiguous. The bases are TGCGCCAGCAGTCCGACCCAGCCCCAGCATTTT. This translates into CASSPTQPQHF.